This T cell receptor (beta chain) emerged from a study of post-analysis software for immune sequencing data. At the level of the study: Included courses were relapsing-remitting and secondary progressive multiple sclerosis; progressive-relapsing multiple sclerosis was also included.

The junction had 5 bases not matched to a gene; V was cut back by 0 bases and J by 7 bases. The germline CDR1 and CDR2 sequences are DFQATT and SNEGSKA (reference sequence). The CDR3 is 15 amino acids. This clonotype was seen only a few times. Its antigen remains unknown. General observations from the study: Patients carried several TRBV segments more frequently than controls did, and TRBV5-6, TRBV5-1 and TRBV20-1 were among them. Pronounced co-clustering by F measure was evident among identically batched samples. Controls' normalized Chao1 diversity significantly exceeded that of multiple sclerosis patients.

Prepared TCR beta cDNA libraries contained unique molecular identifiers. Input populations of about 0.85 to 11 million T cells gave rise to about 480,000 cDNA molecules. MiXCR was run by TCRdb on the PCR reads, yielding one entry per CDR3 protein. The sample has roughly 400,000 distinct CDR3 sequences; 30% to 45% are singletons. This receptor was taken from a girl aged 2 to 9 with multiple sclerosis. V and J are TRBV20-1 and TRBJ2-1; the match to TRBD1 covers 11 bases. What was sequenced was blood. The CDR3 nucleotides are TGCAGTGCTAGAGATTGGGACAGGGGGACTAATGAGCAGTTCTTC. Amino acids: CSARDWDRGTNEQFF.